This T cell receptor (beta chain) emerged from a study of blood T cell repertoires in COVID-19. Across the study: Samples came from the United States, Italy and Spain, spanning acute and convalescent COVID-19. PBMCs, B-cell-depleted T cells, or T cells were the source of the cDNA or gDNA that made up the material.

Authors' analysis steps: Nucleated cell counts were estimated from reference gene primer amplification. Assay used: immunoSEQ multiplex PCR; TCRdb lists only in-frame clones, some missing. D and trimming come from the DNA, and the V and J calls and clone size come from that table. The data show a few hundred thousand clones, about nine tenths seen once. The germline V gene has CDR1 SGHRS and CDR2 YFSETQ. The ends were cut back, 4 bases at V and 2 bases at J, with 16 bases in the middle. The CDR3 sequence is 15 residues long. The chain carries TRBV5-1 and TRBJ2-7; D not resolved. The sample was peripheral blood. This receptor was taken from a woman aged 25-40 years with active or convalescent COVID-19. The CDR3 bases are TGCGCCAGCAGCCTCGACGGCCAGGCCACCTACGAGCAGTACTTC. Translating gives CASSLDGQATYEQYF.